This T cell receptor beta chain was sequenced for a study of blood T cell repertoires in COVID-19. Study-wide context: T cells, B-cell-depleted T cells, or PBMCs provided the cDNA or gDNA that served as material.

Germline trimming cut 2 bases from V and 2 bases from J; bases unmatched to any gene: 2. Germline assignment: CDR1 SQVTM and CDR2 ANQGSEA. The CDR3 totals 13 residues. It was during active infection that Seattle patients were enrolled and then longitudinally followed. Original processing notes: For nucleated cells, counts were estimated from reference gene primer amplification. Assay: immunoSEQ multiplex PCR; the TCRdb copy retains only in-frame clones and omits some. V and J calls and clone size are given by that table; D and trimming were obtained from the DNA. The sample has roughly 99,000 clones; 80% to 90% are singletons.

The chain has TRBV29-1 and TRBJ2-5; 7 nucleotides align to TRBD1. The sequenced sample consisted of peripheral blood. The clonotype originates from a man aged 45 to 65 with COVID-19, enrolled during active disease. The CDR3 DNA is TGCAGCGTTGAACAGGGGGTACAAGAGACCCAGTACTTC. Its protein product is CSVEQGVQETQYF.